The TCR beta chain under discussion was sequenced for a study of T cell therapy after organ transplantation. Study in general: Responders numbered eight and nonresponders two among around ten patients. Overall study results and limits: Reconstitution after therapy seemingly combined transferred and product-undetected endogenous clonotypes.

This clone was seen only a few times. The antigen remains undetermined. CDR3 length: 14 residues. Germline V CDR1 and CDR2: SQVTM, ANQGSEA. V shed 5 bases and J shed 1 base, with 13 bases lying between them. Measured with immunoSEQ multiplex PCR; TCRdb has only the in-frame clones, and not every one. The table has some 1,700 clones, about 72% seen once. The receptor's source is a human patient who had received a solid organ transplant and had CMV disease. The J gene is TRBJ2-3, the V gene TRBV29-1; maybe TRBD1 (6 bases). Sample: CD8+ T cells from blood, taken before autologous CMV-specific T cell therapy. CDR3 nucleotide sequence: TGCAGCGTTATTGGGGGCTCGGGCACAGATACGCAGTATTTT. It encodes CSVIGGSGTDTQYF.